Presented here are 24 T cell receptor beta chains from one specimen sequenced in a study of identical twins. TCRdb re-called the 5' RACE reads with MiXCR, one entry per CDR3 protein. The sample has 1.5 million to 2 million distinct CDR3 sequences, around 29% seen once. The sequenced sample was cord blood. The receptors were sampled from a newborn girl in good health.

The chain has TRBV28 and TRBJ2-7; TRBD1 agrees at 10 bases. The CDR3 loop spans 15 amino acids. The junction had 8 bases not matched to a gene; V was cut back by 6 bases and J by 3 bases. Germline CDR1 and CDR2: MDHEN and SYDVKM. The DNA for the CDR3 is TGTGCCAGCAGACTTGGGACAGGGGAGTTCTACGAGCAGTACTTC. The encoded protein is CASRLGTGEFYEQYF.

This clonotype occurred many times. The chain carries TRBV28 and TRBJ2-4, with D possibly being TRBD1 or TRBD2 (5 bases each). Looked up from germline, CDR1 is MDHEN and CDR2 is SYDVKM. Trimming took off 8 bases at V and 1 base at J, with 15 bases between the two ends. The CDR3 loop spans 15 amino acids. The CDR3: CASGTRPLAKNIQYF. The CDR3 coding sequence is TGTGCCAGCGGGACCAGACCACTGGCCAAAAACATTCAGTACTTC.

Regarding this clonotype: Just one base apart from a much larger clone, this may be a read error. CDR3 residues: CASSLLRGNYGDTF. The CDR3 bases are TGTGCCAGCAGTTTATTACGAGGGAACTATGGCGACACCTTC. The chain is built from TRBV12-3 or TRBV12-4 and TRBJ1-2; D is undetermined. The CDR3 contains 14 residues.

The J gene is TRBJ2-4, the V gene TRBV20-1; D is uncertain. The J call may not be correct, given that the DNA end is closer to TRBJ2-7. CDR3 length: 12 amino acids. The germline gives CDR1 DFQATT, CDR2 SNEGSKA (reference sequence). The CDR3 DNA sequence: TGCAGTGCTAGAGACTGGCGTACCGAGCAGTACTTC. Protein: CSARDWRTEQYF.

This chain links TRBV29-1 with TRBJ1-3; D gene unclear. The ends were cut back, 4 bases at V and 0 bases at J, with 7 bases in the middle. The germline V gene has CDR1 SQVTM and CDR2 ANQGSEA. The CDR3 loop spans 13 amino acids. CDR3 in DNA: TGCAGCGTTGGGTACAGCTCTGGAAACACCATATATTTT. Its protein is CSVGYSSGNTIYF.

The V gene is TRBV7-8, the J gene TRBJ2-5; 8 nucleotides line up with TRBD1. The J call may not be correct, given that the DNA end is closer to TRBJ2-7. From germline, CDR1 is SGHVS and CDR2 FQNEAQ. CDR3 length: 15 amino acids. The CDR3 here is CASTLIGTGNGEQYF. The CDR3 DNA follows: TGTGCCAGCACCCTTATTGGGACAGGAAACGGCGAGCAGTACTTC.

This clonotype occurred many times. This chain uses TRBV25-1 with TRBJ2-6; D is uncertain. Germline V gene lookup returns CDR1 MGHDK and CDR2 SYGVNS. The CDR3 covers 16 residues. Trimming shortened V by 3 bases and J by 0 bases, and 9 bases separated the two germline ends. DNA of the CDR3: TGTGCCAGCAGTGATCCCTATGGCTCTGGGGCCAACGTCCTGACTTTC. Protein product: CASSDPYGSGANVLTF.

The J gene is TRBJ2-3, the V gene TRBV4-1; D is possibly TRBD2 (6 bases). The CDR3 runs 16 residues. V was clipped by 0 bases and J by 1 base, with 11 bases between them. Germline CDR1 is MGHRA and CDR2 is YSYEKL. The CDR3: CASSQDAGFGTDTQYF. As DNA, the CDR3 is TGCGCCAGCAGCCAAGATGCGGGATTTGGCACAGATACGCAGTATTTT.

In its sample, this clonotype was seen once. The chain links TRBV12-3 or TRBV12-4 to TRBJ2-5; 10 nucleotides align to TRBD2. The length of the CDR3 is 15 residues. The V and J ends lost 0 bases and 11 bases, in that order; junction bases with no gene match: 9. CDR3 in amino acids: CASSLASGGRNEQYF. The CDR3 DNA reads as TGTGCCAGCAGTTTAGCTAGCGGGGGGCGCAATGAGCAGTACTTC.

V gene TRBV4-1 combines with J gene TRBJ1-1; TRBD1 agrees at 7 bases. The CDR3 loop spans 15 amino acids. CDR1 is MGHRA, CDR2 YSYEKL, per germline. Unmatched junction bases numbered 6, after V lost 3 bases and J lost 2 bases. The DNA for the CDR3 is TGCGCCAGCAGCCAGAGCGGGACAGCCAACACTGAAGCTTTCTTT. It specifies CASSQSGTANTEAFF.

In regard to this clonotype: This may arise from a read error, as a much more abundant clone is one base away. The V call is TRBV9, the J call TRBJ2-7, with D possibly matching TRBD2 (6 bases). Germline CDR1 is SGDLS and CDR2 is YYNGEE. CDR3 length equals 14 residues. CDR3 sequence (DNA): TGTGCCAGCGGCGTCGGCGGGACTTCCTACGAGCAGTACTTC. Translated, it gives CASGVGGTSYEQYF. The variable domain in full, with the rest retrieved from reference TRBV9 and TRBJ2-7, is DSGVTQTPKHLITATGQRVTLRCSPRSGDLSVYWYQQSLDQGLQFLIQYYNGEERAKGNILERFSAQQFPDLHSELNLSSLELGDSALYFCASGVGGTSYEQYFGPGTRLTVT.

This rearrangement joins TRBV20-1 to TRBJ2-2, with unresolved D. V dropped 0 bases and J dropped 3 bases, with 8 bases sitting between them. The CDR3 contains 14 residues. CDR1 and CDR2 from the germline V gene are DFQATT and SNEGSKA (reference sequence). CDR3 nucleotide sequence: TGCAGTGCTAGAGATCTCTTGTACACCGGGGAGCTGTTTTTT. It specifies CSARDLLYTGELFF.

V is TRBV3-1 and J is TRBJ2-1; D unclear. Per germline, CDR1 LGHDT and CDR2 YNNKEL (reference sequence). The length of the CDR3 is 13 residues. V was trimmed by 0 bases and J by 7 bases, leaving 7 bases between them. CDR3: CASSQDWANEQFF. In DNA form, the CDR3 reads TGTGCCAGCAGCCAAGATTGGGCGAATGAGCAGTTCTTC.

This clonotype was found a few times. DNA of the CDR3: TGTGCCAGCAGCCACTACCCCACAGGGGGAACTGAAGCTTTCTTT. Its protein product is CASSHYPTGGTEAFF. V and J are TRBV3-1 and TRBJ1-1; 8 bases align to TRBD1. CDR3 length equals 15 residues. V was pared by 3 bases and J by 5 bases, with 8 bases of the junction left unmatched. Germline V gene lookup returns CDR1 LGHDT and CDR2 YNNKEL (reference sequence).

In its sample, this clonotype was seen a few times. CDR3 sequence reads: CASSARRDGNEKLFF. CDR3 coding DNA: TGTGCCAGCAGTGCAAGGAGGGACGGGAATGAAAAACTGTTTTTT. The gene calls are TRBV6-1 and TRBJ1-4, with D tentatively TRBD1 (5 bases). CDR1 is MNHNS, CDR2 SASEGT, per germline. The CDR3 spans 15 residues. The V end was cut by 4 bases, the J end by 5 bases, with 14 bases between.

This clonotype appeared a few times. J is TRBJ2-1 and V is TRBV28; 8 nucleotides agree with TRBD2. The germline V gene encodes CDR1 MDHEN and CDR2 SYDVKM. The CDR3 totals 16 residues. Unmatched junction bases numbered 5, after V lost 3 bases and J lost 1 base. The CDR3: CASSFGVAGSYNEQFF. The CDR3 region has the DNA TGTGCCAGCAGTTTCGGAGTAGCGGGGTCCTACAATGAGCAGTTCTTC.

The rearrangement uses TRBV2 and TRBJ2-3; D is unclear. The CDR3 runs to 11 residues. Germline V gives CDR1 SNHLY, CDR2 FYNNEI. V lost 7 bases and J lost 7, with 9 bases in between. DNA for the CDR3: TGTGCCAGCAACCGCCGAAATACGCAGTATTTT. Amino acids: CASNRRNTQYF.

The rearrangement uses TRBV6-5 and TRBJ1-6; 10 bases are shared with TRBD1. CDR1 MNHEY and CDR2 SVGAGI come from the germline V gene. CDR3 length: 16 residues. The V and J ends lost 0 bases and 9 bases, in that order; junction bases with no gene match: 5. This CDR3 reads CASSYSWDRGVSPLHF. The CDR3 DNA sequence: TGTGCCAGCAGTTACTCATGGGACAGGGGCGTTTCACCCCTCCACTTT.

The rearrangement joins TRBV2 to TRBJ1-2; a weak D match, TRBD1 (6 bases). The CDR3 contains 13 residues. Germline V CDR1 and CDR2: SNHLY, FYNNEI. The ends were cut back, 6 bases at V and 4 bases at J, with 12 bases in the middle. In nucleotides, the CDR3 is TGTGCCAGCAGAGGTTCAGGGGCCTATGGCTACACCTTC. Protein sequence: CASRGSGAYGYTF.

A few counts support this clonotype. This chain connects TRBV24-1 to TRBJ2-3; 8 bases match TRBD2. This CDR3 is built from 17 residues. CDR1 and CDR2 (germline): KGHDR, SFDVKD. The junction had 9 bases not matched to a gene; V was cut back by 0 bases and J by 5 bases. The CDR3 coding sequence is TGTGCCACCAGTGATTTGCAGGGGACTAGTGGGGTAGATACGCAGTATTTT. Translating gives CATSDLQGTSGVDTQYF.

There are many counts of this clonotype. The CDR3 DNA reads as TGTGCCAGCAGTTTAACCCACTCTTTAAAGCAGTTCTTC. Translation: CASSLTHSLKQFF. V usage is TRBV12-3 or TRBV12-4 and J usage is TRBJ2-1; D gene unclear. The V end lost 2 bases, the J end lost 11 bases, and 13 bases lay between the germline ends. CDR3 length: 13 amino acids.

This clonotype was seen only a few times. CDR3 nucleotides: TGTGCCAGCAGCTCATACAGGGGGGCAAATCAGCCCCAGCATTTT. It encodes CASSSYRGANQPQHF. The J gene is TRBJ1-5, the V gene TRBV12-3 or TRBV12-4; 8 nucleotides agree with TRBD1. The CDR3 sequence is 15 residues long. The V and J ends lost 6 bases and 4 bases, in that order; junction bases with no gene match: 8.

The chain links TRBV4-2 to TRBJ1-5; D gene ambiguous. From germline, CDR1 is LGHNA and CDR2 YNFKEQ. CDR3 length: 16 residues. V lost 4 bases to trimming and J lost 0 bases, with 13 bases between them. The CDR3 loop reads CASSLKRTDSNQPQHF. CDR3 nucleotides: TGTGCCAGCAGCCTAAAAAGGACGGATAGCAATCAGCCCCAGCATTTT.

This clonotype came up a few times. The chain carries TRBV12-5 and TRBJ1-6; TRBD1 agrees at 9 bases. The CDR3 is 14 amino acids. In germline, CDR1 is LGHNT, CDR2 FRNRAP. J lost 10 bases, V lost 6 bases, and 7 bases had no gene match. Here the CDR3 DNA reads TGTGCTAGTGGCCCCGGGACAGGGCCATCACCCCTCCACTTT. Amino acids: CASGPGTGPSPLHF.